This T cell receptor beta chain was observed in a study of T cell changes during pregnancy in multiple sclerosis. The CDR3 consists of 15 residues. Germline V gene sequence: CDR1 GTSNPN, CDR2 SVGIG (reference sequence). V lost 0 bases and J lost 5, with 14 bases in between. The repertoire was sequenced with immunoSEQ multiplex PCR; TCRdb's copy has only in-frame clones and lacks some. The table includes tens of thousands of clones, 92% detected once. Material: CD4+ T cells from peripheral blood mononuclear cells, obtained after pregnancy. The chain couples TRBV30 to TRBJ1-5; maybe TRBD1 (5 bases). The receptor was derived from a female donor with multiple sclerosis, enrolled in a pregnancy study. The chain's CDR3 is CAWSVEARGDQPQHF. The DNA of the CDR3 is TGTGCCTGGAGTGTAGAAGCTAGGGGCGATCAGCCCCAGCATTTT. Full variable domain (outside the CDR3, taken from reference TRBV30 and TRBJ1-5): SQTIHQWPATLVQPVGSPLSLECTVEGTSNPNLYWYRQAAGRGLQLLFYSVGIGQISSEVPQNLSASRPQDRQFILSSKKLLLSDSGFYLCAWSVEARGDQPQHFGDGTRLSIL.